The rows below give T cell receptor beta chains drawn from one sample of a study of blood T cell repertoires in COVID-19. Repertoires were generated with immunoSEQ multiplex PCR, while TCRdb's copy carries only in-frame clones and drops some. The sample carries about 220,000 clones, about 90% recorded once. The source material was peripheral blood. The receptor source for this set is a man in his forties with active or convalescent COVID-19. Each CDR3 is given with its conserved first and last residue. The order of the fields is D gene, J gene, clone size, V gene, CDR3 DNA, CDR3 protein. D genes are given only for firm matches. Expanded clones are given a class, and other clones once, few, many or no size at all.

NA	TRBJ2-2	NA	TRBV19	TGTGCCAGTAGTACCGGACTCGACACCGGGGAGCTGTTTTTT	CASSTGLDTGELFF
NA	TRBJ1-1	few	TRBV3-1/TRBV3-2	TGTGCCAGCAGCCAAGCCAGCTCAGCGAGGGCCGGAGCTTTCTTT	CASSQASSARAGAFF
TRBD1	TRBJ2-7	NA	TRBV4-2	TGTGCCAGCAGGGGACAGGGCGCCTACGAGCAGTACTTC	CASRGQGAYEQYF
TRBD1	TRBJ2-3	NA	TRBV11-3	TGTGCCAGCCAGGGGGTGGGAGATACGCAGTATTTT	CASQGVGDTQYF
TRBD2	TRBJ2-7	NA	TRBV15	TGTGCCACCAGCAATGTGTTGACTAGCGGAACCTACGAGCAGTACTTC	CATSNVLTSGTYEQYF
TRBD2	TRBJ2-5	NA	TRBV10-1	TGCGCCAGTGCGGGGGACCTCCAAGAGACCCAGTACTTC	CASAGDLQETQYF
NA	TRBJ1-1	NA	TRBV3-1/TRBV3-2	TGTGCCAGCAGCCAAGGGGGCCCGAACACTGAAGCTTTCTTT	CASSQGGPNTEAFF
TRBD1	TRBJ2-7	NA	TRBV27	TGTGCCAGCAGGAAAGAGGGGGCTGGCTACGAGCAGTACTTC	CASRKEGAGYEQYF
TRBD2	TRBJ2-1	NA	TRBV9	TGTGCCAGCAGCGTTAAATCCGGGACTAGCGGGGGGTCCCCCCCCAATGAGCAGTTCTTC	CASSVKSGTSGGSPPNEQFF
TRBD2	TRBJ2-7	NA	TRBV10-3	TGTGCCATCAGTAGGGCGGGAGCGGATGAGCAGTACTTC	CAISRAGADEQYF
TRBD1	TRBJ2-5	NA	TRBV9	TGTGCCAGCAGCGGGACAGGGCAAGAGACCCAGTACTTC	CASSGTGQETQYF
TRBD1	TRBJ1-5	once	TRBV19	TGTGCCAGTAGGGGCGCGGGACAGGCAATAAATCAGCCCCAGCATTTT	CASRGAGQAINQPQHF
NA	TRBJ1-1	few	TRBV9	TGTGCCAGCAGCCCCACCGGGAGGGGGTACCCTGAAGCTTTCTTT	CASSPTGRGYPEAFF
NA	TRBJ1-2	NA	TRBV15	TGTGCCACCAGCGCCCAAACAGGGCATGGCTACACCTTC	CATSAQTGHGYTF
TRBD1	TRBJ2-7	many	TRBV4-1	TGCGCCAGCAGCCAAGTAGGACAGGGATCCTACGAGCAGTACTTC	CASSQVGQGSYEQYF
TRBD1	TRBJ1-2	NA	TRBV19	TGTGCCAGTAGTATCAGGGCAAGGGACAGGCTGTATGGCTACACCTTC	CASSIRARDRLYGYTF
NA	TRBJ1-6	NA	TRBV5-6	TGTGCCAGCAGCTTGCCCGGGTGGCGTAATTCACCCCTCCACTTT	CASSLPGWRNSPLHF
TRBD2	TRBJ2-3	NA	TRBV10-3	TGTGCCATCAGCCTTAGCGGGGGTACTCAAGATACGCAGTATTTT	CAISLSGGTQDTQYF
NA	TRBJ1-4	NA	TRBV7-8	TGTGCCAGCAGCCCGTGGGGACTGAGTAATGAAAAACTGTTTTTT	CASSPWGLSNEKLFF
NA	TRBJ1-3	NA	TRBV28	TGTGCCAGCAGCCGAGACTCTGGAAACACCATATATTTT	CASSRDSGNTIYF
NA	TRBJ2-1	NA	TRBV24-1	TGTGCCACCAGTCTTGGACAACTAGGGGGTGAGCAGTTCTTC	CATSLGQLGGEQFF
NA	TRBJ1-5	NA	TRBV6-6	TGTGCCAGCAGTTACGAAGTCCGGTACTCTCAGCCCCAGCATTTT	CASSYEVRYSQPQHF
NA	TRBJ1-5	NA	TRBV6-6	TGTGCCAGCAGTCTAATCGGACAGAGTCATCAGCCCCAGCATTTT	CASSLIGQSHQPQHF
NA	TRBJ2-7	NA	TRBV30	TGTGCCTGGAGTTTACTGGACGAGCAGTACTTC	CAWSLLDEQYF
TRBD1	TRBJ1-5	NA	TRBV6-5	TGTGCCAGCAGACGGACAGGGTATTTGGGTCAGCCCCAGCATTTT	CASRRTGYLGQPQHF
TRBD2	TRBJ2-7	NA	TRBV10-2	TGCGCCAGCAGAACTAGCGGGAGGACCTACGAGCAGTACTTC	CASRTSGRTYEQYF
TRBD2	TRBJ2-7	NA	TRBV19	TGTGCCAGTAGGCGGACTAGCGGGATCTACGAGCAGTACTTC	CASRRTSGIYEQYF
TRBD2	TRBJ2-1	NA	TRBV6-5	TGTGCCAGCGGCCCAAGACTAGCGAGCTACAATGAGCAGTTCTTC	CASGPRLASYNEQFF
TRBD1	TRBJ1-5	once	TRBV19	TGTGCCAGCGGGACAGGCGGGTATCAGCCCCAGCATTTT	CASGTGGYQPQHF
NA	TRBJ1-5	NA	TRBV5-5	TGTGCCAGCAGCTTGGGGGAGGGGAATAGCAATCAGCCCCAGCATTTT	CASSLGEGNSNQPQHF
TRBD1	TRBJ1-4	NA	TRBV19	TGTGCCAGTAGGTACAGGGGAGCGCATGAAAAACTGTTTTTT	CASRYRGAHEKLFF
TRBD1	TRBJ1-1	NA	TRBV27	TGTGCCAGCAGTACTGGACAGGGGACCCCGAACACTGAAGCTTTCTTT	CASSTGQGTPNTEAFF
NA	TRBJ2-1	NA	TRBV6-5	TGTGCCAGCAGCCTAGACCAAGCCGCATACAATGAGCAGTTCTTC	CASSLDQAAYNEQFF
NA	TRBJ2-5	NA	TRBV28	TGTGCCAGCAGTTTTCCGGGGGACCAAGAGACCCAGTACTTC	CASSFPGDQETQYF
TRBD1	TRBJ2-1	NA	TRBV6-5	TGTGCCAGCAGCACTGGGACAGGGGCCTACAATGAGCAGTTCTTC	CASSTGTGAYNEQFF
TRBD1	TRBJ2-7	NA	TRBV19	TGTGCCAGTACCTCAGGGGGCCTTCTCGAGCAGTACTTC	CASTSGGLLEQYF
TRBD2	TRBJ2-7	NA	TRBV5-6	TGTGCCAGCAGCTTGTCTGCTAGCGGGAGCCCCTTTACCTACGAGCAGTACTTC	CASSLSASGSPFTYEQYF
TRBD1	TRBJ1-1	few	TRBV30	TGTGCCTGGAGTAGGGGGACAGGGTTTCCTGAAGCTTTCTTT	CAWSRGTGFPEAFF
NA	TRBJ1-2	NA	TRBV2	TGTGCCAGCAGTGAATTGGTTCGGTACACCTTC	CASSELVRYTF
TRBD1	TRBJ2-7	NA	TRBV10-3	TGTGCCATCAGCCCCGGGACAGGGGCCTACGAGCAGTACTTC	CAISPGTGAYEQYF
TRBD1	TRBJ2-1	NA	TRBV7-9	TGTGCCAGCAGCCCGGGGACAGGACCTGAGCAGTTCTTC	CASSPGTGPEQFF
NA	TRBJ1-4	few	TRBV2	TGTGCCAGCAGCGTACAGGGCCTTAATGAAAAACTGTTTTTT	CASSVQGLNEKLFF
TRBD1	TRBJ1-6	NA	TRBV28	TGTGCCAGCAGTTTAGTACAGGGGGCGCCTTCGCACCATTCACCCCTCCACTTT	CASSLVQGAPSHHSPLHF
NA	TRBJ2-7	NA	TRBV7-8	TGTGCCAGCAGCTTACTATATGTTGGGCAAGGCGAGCAGTACTTC	CASSLLYVGQGEQYF
TRBD1	TRBJ1-5	NA	TRBV6-5	TGTGCCGGCAGCGGCAGGGGGTTGGGACAGCCCCAGCATTTT	CAGSGRGLGQPQHF
TRBD2	TRBJ2-3	NA	TRBV9	TGTGCCAGCAGCGGACTAGCGGGAAGTCTTTTGGGCACAGATACGCAGTATTTT	CASSGLAGSLLGTDTQYF
TRBD1	TRBJ1-1	NA	TRBV2	TGTGCCAGCAGTCCTACCACCGACAGGGAGAGTGGGCAAGCTTTCTTT	CASSPTTDRESGQAFF
NA	TRBJ2-7	NA	TRBV10-1	TGCGCCAGCAGTGACGGGGATGCCTACGAGCAGTACTTC	CASSDGDAYEQYF
TRBD1	TRBJ2-1	NA	TRBV18	TGTGCCAGCTCACAACAGGGGTGGAATGAGCAGTTCTTC	CASSQQGWNEQFF
NA	TRBJ1-1	once	TRBV4-1	TGCGCCAGCAGCCCTCACAAAACGACAGATAACACTGAAGCTTTCTTT	CASSPHKTTDNTEAFF
NA	TRBJ2-7	NA	TRBV10-2	TGCGCCAGTCAAATCGGGACTGAAGGCTACGAGCAGTACTTC	CASQIGTEGYEQYF